This record looks at one T cell receptor beta chain sequence and its context. Its antigen remains unidentified. This entry comes from a study of shared clonotypes between healthy human individuals. As for the study in general: Serving as donors were a couple of women and three men, whose ages spanned 18 to 49. Regarding the study as a whole: Sequencing of the sorted subsets was shown by rarefaction to be incomplete despite large depth. Several donors shared 4.5% to 6.5% of their naive CD4 clonotypes.

For sorted subsets, about 190 ng DNA per replicate equaled 33,000 or so T cell genomes. Only in-frame clones appear in the TCRdb table, and some are missing; sequencing was by immunoSEQ multiplex PCR. Among a few million clones, under 97% were seen once, and the ten largest hold over 0.1%. The V end was cut by 10 bases, the J end by 3 bases, with 13 bases between. This CDR3 is 12 amino acids long. Germline V CDR1 and CDR2: LNHDA, SQIVND (reference sequence). The chain employs TRBV19 and TRBJ2-7, with D tentatively TRBD1 (5 bases). The clonotype was recovered from a man between 18 and 35 years old in good health. Source material: naive CD4+ T cells sorted from blood. Subset here: CD45RA+ positively selected. CDR3 nucleotides: TGTGCCACCCAGGACACCGGCTACGAGCAGTACTTC. Residues: CATQDTGYEQYF.